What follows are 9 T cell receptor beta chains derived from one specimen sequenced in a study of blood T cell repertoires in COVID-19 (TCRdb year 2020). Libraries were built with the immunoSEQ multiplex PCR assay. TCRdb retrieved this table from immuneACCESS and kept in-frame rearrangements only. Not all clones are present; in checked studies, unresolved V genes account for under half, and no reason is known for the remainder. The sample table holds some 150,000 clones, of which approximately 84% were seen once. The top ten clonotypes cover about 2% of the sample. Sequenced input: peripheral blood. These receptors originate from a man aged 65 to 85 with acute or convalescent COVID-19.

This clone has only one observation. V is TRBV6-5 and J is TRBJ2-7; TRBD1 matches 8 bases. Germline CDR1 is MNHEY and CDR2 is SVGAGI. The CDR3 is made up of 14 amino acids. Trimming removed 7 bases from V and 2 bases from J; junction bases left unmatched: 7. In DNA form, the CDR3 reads TGTGCCAGCAAGGACAGGGAGGATGCCTACGAGCAGTACTTC. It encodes CASKDREDAYEQYF.

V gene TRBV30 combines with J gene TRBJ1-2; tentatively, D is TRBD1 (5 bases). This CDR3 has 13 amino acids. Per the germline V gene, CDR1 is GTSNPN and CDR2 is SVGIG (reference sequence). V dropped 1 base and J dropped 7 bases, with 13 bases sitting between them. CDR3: CAWSATTQGGYTF. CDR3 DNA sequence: TGTGCCTGGAGTGCCACAACCCAGGGTGGCTACACCTTC.

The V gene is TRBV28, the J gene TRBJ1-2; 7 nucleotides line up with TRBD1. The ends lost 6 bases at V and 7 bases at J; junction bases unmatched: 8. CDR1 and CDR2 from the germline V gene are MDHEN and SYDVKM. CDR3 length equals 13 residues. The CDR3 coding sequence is TGTGCCAGCAGCAGGGGACAGATACTTGGCTACACCTTC. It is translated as CASSRGQILGYTF.

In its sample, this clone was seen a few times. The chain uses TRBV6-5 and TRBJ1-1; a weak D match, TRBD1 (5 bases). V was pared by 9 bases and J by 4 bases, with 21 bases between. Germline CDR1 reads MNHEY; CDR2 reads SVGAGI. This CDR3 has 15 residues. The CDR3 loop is CASRDTSGGRTEAFF. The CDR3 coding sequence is TGTGCCAGTCGCGACACCTCGGGGGGTCGCACTGAAGCTTTCTTT.

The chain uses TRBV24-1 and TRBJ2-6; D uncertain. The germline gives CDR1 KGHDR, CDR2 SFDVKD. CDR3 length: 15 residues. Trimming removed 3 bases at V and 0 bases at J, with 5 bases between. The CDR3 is CATSDPSSGANVLTF. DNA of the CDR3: TGTGCCACCAGTGATCCCAGCTCTGGGGCCAACGTCCTGACTTTC.

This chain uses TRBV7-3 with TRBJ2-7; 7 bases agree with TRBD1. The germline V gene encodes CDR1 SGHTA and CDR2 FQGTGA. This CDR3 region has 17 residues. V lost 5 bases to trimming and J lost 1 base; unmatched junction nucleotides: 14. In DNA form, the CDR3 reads TGTGCCAGCAGCCTCTCCAACCGGGACAGTGGGTCCTACGAGCAGTACTTC. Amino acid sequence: CASSLSNRDSGSYEQYF.

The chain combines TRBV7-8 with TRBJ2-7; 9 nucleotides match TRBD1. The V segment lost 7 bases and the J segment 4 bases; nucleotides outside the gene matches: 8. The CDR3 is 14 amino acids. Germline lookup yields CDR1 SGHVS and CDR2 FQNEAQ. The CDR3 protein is CASNHGQGPYEQYF. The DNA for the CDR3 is TGTGCCAGCAACCATGGACAGGGGCCGTACGAGCAGTACTTC.

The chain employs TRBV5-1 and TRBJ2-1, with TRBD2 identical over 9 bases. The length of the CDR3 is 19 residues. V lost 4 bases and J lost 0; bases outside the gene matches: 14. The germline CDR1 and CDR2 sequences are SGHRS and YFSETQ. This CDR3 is CASSAPGAGGPSSYNEQFF. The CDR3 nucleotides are TGCGCCAGCAGCGCCCCGGGGGCGGGAGGGCCGAGCTCCTACAATGAGCAGTTCTTC.

The CDR3 loop reads CASSLPGHTDTQYF. The CDR3 bases are TGTGCCAGCAGTTTGCCAGGCCACACAGATACGCAGTATTTT. The J gene is TRBJ2-3, the V gene TRBV28; D is uncertain. V dropped 3 bases and J dropped 2 bases, with 9 bases sitting between them. Germline V CDR1 and CDR2: MDHEN, SYDVKM. The CDR3 extends over 14 amino acids.